This T cell receptor beta chain was identified in a study of shared clonotypes between healthy human individuals. Study summary: CD4 naive and memory got three plates each, CD8 naive two, CD8 memory one.

The germline CDR1 and CDR2 sequences are SGDLS and YYNGEE. This CDR3 contains 14 residues. V was clipped by 3 bases and J by 1 base, with 10 bases between them. As defined, naive CD8 cells were CD45RO-negative and positively selected for CCR7, with terminally differentiated effector memory CD45RA+ cells excluded. Within Nashville, Tennessee resided all donors, each a Caucasian adult. Here immunoSEQ multiplex PCR was the method, and the copy in TCRdb shows in-frame clones only, minus some. Here the sample spans around 600,000 clones, approximately 96% being singletons. Sequenced sample: naive CD8+ T cells sorted from blood. The chain couples TRBV9 to TRBJ1-1, with D possibly matching TRBD1 (5 bases). This receptor was obtained from a woman between 25 and 40 years old in good health. CDR3 residues: CASSAKTENTEAFF. The CDR3 nucleotides are TGTGCCAGCAGCGCGAAGACAGAGAACACTGAAGCTTTCTTT. Full variable domain (remainder filled in from reference TRBV9 and TRBJ1-1): DSGVTQTPKHLITATGQRVTLRCSPRSGDLSVYWYQQSLDQGLQFLIQYYNGEERAKGNILERFSAQQFPDLHSELNLSSLELGDSALYFCASSAKTENTEAFFGQGTRLTVV.